This T cell receptor (beta chain) was sequenced during a study of Ad26.COV2.S vaccination and SARS-CoV-2 variants. TCRdb's table, derived via immunoSEQ multiplex PCR, lists solely in-frame clones and lacks some. The sample lists over 250,000 clones, around 87% seen once, with 3% to 4% in the top ten. Specified treatment: roughly 18 received Ad26.COV2.S at low or high dose, single or two shots; about 5 received placebo; per-sample allocation not given. Repertoires come from day 63 after the first vaccine or placebo injection. Looked up from germline, CDR1 is MNHEY and CDR2 is SVGAGI. V lost 2 bases and J lost 4, with 11 bases in between. This CDR3 spans 14 amino acids.

This receptor was obtained from a person between 18 and 60 years old who received the Ad26.COV2.S COVID-19 vaccine or a placebo. The V and J genes are TRBV6-5 and TRBJ1-2, with D perhaps matching TRBD1 (5 bases). The starting material was peripheral blood, obtained in a trial of Ad26.COV2.S vaccine versus placebo. The CDR3 sequence: CASSYGRVSYGYTF. For the CDR3, the DNA is TGTGCCAGCAGTTACGGCAGGGTGTCCTATGGCTACACCTTC.